The subject of this entry is one TCR beta chain. This sample is drawn from a study of regulatory T cells in long-lasting Graves disease. Sample time point: persistent/refractory GD, antithyroid drugs over 5 years with positive TRAb. Making the TCR library involved RNA that had been extracted from PBMCs. Researchers made TCR beta libraries by using iRepertoire HTBI primers and running Arm-PCR on CDR3 regions. TCRdb independently ran MiXCR on the multiplex PCR reads; one entry per CDR3 protein. The table includes a few hundred thousand distinct CDR3 sequences, more than 20% detected once. Trimming took 5 bases from V and 1 from J; bases not matched to a gene: 19. CDR3 length: 19 amino acids.

The chain recombines TRBV12-3 or TRBV12-4 with TRBJ1-1, with 7 bases fitting TRBD1. Here the sequenced sample was peripheral blood mononuclear cells (PBMCs), taken when the disease was refractory, from a patient treated with antithyroid drugs. The TCR sequence derives from a woman aged 40 to 50 with Graves disease. The CDR3 sequence is CASSAPPGTAYFWNTEAFF. The CDR3 nucleotides are TGTGCCAGCAGTGCCCCTCCCGGGACAGCCTATTTTTGGAACACTGAAGCTTTCTTT.